The 5 T cell receptor beta chains in this list originate from one sample, sequenced in a study of T cells in Graves' hyperthyroidism and ophthalmopathy (dated by TCRdb to the late 2010s). Receptor libraries were prepared by multiplex PCR. The data were produced on an Illumina HiSeq 2000. The TCR beta CDR3 regions were amplified from RNA transcripts. The TCR CDR3 was subjected to a first round of RT-PCR using the HTBI primer set and the Qiagen OneStep RT-PCR kit. TCRdb passed the public sequencing reads through fastp at Q25 and MiXCR, retaining productive beta sequences. Rows are unified per CDR3 protein, each entry keeping the most common DNA and genes. Recorded for this sample are over 650,000 distinct CDR3 sequences; roughly 15% of them occurred a single time. The top ten hold approximately 8.4% of the sample. The sequencing input was blood. The source is a man between 18 and 29 years old with Graves' hyperthyroidism.

This clonotype was observed at least ten times. The J gene is TRBJ2-7, the V gene TRBV29-1, with no clear D. Germline V gives CDR1 SQVTM, CDR2 ANQGSEA. The ends were cut back, 1 base at V and 3 bases at J, with 7 bases in the middle. The CDR3 has 12 amino acids. DNA for the CDR3: TGCAGCGTTGAAGTCAGCCTCTACGAGCAGTACTTC. Protein sequence: CSVEVSLYEQYF.

V usage is TRBV29-1 and J usage is TRBJ2-2; 12 nucleotides match TRBD2. The CDR3 is 14 amino acids. Per the germline V gene, CDR1 is SQVTM and CDR2 is ANQGSEA. V lost 3 bases to trimming and J lost 6 bases; unmatched junction nucleotides: 2. CDR3 region: CSVEGLAGAGELFF. The CDR3 DNA reads TGCAGCGTTGAGGGACTAGCGGGTGCCGGGGAGCTGTTTTTT.

This clonotype was observed a handful of times. The chain is built from TRBV2 and TRBJ2-2; 11 bases are a match to TRBD2. Trimming at V came to 10 bases and at J to 4 bases, leaving 8 bases not matched to a gene. There are 15 residues in the CDR3. Per the germline V gene, CDR1 is SNHLY and CDR2 is FYNNEI. Written as DNA, the CDR3 is TGTGCCATCCCCCCTAGCGGGAGGATCACCGGGGAGCTGTTTTTT. Translation gives CAIPPSGRITGELFF.

This clonotype appeared a few times. Without the conserved terminal phenylalanine or tryptophan, this CDR3 likely stems from a read error. The gene calls are TRBV28 and TRBJ1-1; 8 positions match TRBD1. The CDR3 is 14 amino acids. The trim removed 5 bases at V and 1 base at J, leaving 3 bases unmatched. From germline, CDR1 is MDHEN and CDR2 SYDVKM. CDR3 nucleotides: TGTGCCAGCAGTGTCGGGACAGGGAACACTGAAGCTTTCCTT. Its translation: CASSVGTGNTEAFL.

This chain joins TRBV5-1 and TRBJ2-1, with 7 bases identical to TRBD2. V was pared by 4 bases and J by 7 bases, with 8 bases of the junction left unmatched. This CDR3 has 14 residues. The V gene's germline CDR1 is SGHRS and CDR2 YFSETQ. The CDR3 protein is CASSIGGERNEQFF. CDR3 DNA sequence: TGCGCCAGCAGCATTGGGGGGGAAAGGAATGAGCAGTTCTTC.